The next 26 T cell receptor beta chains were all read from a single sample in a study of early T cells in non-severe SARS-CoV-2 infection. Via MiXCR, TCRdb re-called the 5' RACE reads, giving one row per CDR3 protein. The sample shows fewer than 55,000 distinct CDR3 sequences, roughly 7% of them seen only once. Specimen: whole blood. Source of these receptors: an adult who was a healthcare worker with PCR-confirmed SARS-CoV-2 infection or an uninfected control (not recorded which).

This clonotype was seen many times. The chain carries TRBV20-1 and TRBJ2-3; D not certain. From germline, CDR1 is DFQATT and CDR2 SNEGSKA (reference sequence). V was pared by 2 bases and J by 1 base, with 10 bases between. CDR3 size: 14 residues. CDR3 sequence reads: CSARRTPRTDTQYF. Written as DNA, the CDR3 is TGCAGTGCTAGACGGACCCCCCGCACAGATACGCAGTATTTT.

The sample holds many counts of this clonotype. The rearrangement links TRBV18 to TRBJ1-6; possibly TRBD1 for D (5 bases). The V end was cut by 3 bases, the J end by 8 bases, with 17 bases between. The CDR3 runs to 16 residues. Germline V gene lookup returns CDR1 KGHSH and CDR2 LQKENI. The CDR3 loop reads CASSPPLSGRDSPLHF. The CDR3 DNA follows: TGTGCCAGCTCACCGCCCCTGTCAGGGAGAGATTCACCCCTCCACTTT.

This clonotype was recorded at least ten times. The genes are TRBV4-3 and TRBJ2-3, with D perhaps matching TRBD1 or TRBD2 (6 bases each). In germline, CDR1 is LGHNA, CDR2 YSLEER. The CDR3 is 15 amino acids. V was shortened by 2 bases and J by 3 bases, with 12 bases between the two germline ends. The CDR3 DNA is TGCGCCAGCAGCCAACAGGGGAGGAGGACAGATACGCAGTATTTT. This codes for CASSQQGRRTDTQYF.

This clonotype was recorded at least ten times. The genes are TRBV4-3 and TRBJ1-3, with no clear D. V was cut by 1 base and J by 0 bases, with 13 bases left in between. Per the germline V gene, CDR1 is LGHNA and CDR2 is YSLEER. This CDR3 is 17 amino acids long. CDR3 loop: CASSQVRFSRSGNTIYF. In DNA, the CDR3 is TGCGCCAGCAGCCAAGTCCGGTTCAGCCGCTCTGGAAACACCATATATTTT.

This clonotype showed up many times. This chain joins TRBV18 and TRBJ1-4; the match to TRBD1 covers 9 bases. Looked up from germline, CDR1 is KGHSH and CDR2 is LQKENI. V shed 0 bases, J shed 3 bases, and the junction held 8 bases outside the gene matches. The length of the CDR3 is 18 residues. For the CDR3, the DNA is TGTGCCAGCTCACCACCATTCGATACAGGGGGCTCTAATGAAAAACTGTTTTTT. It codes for CASSPPFDTGGSNEKLFF.

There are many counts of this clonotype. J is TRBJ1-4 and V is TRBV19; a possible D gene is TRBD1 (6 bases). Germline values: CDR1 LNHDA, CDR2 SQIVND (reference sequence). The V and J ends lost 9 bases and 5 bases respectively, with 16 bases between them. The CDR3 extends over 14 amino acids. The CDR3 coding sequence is TGTGCCAGCGCCACGGGACAAGGAAATGAAAAACTGTTTTTT. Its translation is CASATGQGNEKLFF. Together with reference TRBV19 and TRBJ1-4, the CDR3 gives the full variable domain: DGGITQSPKYLFRKEGQNVTLSCEQNLNHDAMYWYRQDPGQGLRLIYYSQIVNDFQKGDIAEGYSVSREKKESFPLTVTSAQKNPTAFYLCASATGQGNEKLFFGSGTQLSVL.

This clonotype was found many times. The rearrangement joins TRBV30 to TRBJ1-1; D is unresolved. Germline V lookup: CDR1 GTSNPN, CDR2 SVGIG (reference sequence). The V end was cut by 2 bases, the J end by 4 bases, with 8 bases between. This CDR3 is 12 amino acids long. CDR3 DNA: TGTGCCTGGAGTCGGGAGCCCACTGAAGCTTTCTTT. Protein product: CAWSREPTEAFF.

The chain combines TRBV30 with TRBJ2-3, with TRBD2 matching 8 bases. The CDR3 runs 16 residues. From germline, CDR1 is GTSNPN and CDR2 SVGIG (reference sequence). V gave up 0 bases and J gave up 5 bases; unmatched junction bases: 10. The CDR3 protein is CAWSVRVAGREDTQYF. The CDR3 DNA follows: TGTGCCTGGAGTGTTAGGGTAGCGGGAAGGGAAGATACGCAGTATTTT. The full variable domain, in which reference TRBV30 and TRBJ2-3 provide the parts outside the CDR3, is SQTIHQWPATLVQPVGSPLSLECTVEGTSNPNLYWYRQAAGRGLQLLFYSVGIGQISSEVPQNLSASRPQDRQFILSSKKLLLSDSGFYLCAWSVRVAGREDTQYFGPGTRLTVL.

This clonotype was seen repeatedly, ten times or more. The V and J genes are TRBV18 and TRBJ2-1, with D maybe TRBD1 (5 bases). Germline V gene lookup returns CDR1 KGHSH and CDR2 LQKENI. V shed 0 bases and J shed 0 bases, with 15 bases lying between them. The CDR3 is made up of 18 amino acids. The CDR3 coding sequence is TGTGCCAGCTCACCACCCCCTTTCAGGGCAAGCTCCTACAATGAGCAGTTCTTC. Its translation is CASSPPPFRASSYNEQFF.

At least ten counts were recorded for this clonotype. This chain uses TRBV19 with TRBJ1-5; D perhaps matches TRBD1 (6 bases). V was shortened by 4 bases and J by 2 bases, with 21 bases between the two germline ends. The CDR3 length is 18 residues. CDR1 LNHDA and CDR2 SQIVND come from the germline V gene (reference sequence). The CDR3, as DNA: TGTGCCAGTAGTACAACCCCCGGACAGCTTTTCCGCAATCAGCCCCAGCATTTT. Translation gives CASSTTPGQLFRNQPQHF. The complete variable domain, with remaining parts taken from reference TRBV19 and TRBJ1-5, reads DGGITQSPKYLFRKEGQNVTLSCEQNLNHDAMYWYRQDPGQGLRLIYYSQIVNDFQKGDIAEGYSVSREKKESFPLTVTSAQKNPTAFYLCASSTTPGQLFRNQPQHFGDGTRLSIL.

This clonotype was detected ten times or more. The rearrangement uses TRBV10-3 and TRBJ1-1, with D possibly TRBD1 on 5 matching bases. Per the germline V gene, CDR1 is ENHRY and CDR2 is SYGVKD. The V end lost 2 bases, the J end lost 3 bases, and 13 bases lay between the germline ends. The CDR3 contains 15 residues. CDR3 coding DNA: TGTGCCATCAGTGAGCCCGGCAGGGAGGACACTGAAGCTTTCTTT. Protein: CAISEPGREDTEAFF.

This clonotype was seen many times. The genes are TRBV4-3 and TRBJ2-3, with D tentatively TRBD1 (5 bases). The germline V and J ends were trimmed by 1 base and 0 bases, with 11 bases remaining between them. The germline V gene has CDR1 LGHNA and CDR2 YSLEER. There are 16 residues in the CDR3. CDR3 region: CASSQVYRSSTDTQYF. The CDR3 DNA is TGCGCCAGCAGCCAAGTATACAGGTCAAGCACAGATACGCAGTATTTT.

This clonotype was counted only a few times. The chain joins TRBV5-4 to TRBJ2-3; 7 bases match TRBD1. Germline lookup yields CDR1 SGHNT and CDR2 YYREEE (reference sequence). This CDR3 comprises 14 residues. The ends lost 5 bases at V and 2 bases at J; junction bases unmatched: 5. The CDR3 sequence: CASRQTGPTDTQYF. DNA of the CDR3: TGTGCCAGCAGACAGACAGGGCCCACAGATACGCAGTATTTT.

CDR3 nucleotides: TGCGCCAGCAGCTTGAGCCCAGGGGACGACTACGAGCAGTACTTC. The encoded protein is CASSLSPGDDYEQYF. This chain joins TRBV5-1 and TRBJ2-7; tentatively, D is TRBD1 (6 bases). The CDR3 runs 15 residues. CDR1 SGHRS and CDR2 YFSETQ come from the germline V gene. Trimming removed 1 base from V and 3 bases from J, with 14 bases in between.

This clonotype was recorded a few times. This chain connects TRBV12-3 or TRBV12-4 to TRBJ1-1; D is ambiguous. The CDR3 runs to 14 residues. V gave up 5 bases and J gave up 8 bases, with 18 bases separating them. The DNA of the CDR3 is TGTGCCAGCAGTCCTACCCGATTACGTGCCGAAGCTTTCTTT. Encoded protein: CASSPTRLRAEAFF.

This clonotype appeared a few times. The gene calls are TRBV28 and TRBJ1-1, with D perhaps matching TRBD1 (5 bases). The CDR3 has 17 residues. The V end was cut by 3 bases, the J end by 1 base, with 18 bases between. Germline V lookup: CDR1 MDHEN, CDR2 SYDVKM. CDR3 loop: CASSFAREGIKNTEAFF. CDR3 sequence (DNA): TGTGCCAGCAGTTTCGCCAGGGAGGGGATAAAGAACACTGAAGCTTTCTTT. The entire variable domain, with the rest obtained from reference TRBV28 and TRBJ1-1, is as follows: DVKVTQSSRYLVKRTGEKVFLECVQDMDHENMFWYRQDPGLGLRLIYFSYDVKMKEKGDIPEGYSVSREKKERFSLILESASTNQTSMYLCASSFAREGIKNTEAFFGQGTRLTVV.

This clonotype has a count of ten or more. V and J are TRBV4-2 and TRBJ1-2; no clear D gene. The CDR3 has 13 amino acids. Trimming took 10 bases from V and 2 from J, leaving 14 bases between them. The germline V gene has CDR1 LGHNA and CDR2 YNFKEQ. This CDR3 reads CATQGSINYGYTF. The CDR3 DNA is TGTGCCACTCAAGGCAGTATAAACTATGGCTACACCTTC.

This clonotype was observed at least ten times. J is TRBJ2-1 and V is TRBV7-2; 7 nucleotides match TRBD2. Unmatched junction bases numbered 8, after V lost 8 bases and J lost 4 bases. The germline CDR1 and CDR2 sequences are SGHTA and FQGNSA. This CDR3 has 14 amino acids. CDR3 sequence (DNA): TGTGCCAGCGCCCTAGGACTAGAATACAATGAGCAGTTCTTC. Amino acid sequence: CASALGLEYNEQFF.

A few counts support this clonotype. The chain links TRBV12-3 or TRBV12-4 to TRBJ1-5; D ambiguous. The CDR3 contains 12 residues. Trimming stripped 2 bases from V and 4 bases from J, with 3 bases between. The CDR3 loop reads CASSLRNQPQHF. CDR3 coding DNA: TGTGCCAGCAGTTTAAGGAATCAGCCCCAGCATTTT.

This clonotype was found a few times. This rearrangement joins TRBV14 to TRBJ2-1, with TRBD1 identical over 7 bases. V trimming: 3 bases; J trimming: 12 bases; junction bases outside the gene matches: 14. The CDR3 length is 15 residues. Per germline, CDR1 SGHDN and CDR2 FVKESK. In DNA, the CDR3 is TGTGCCAGCAGCCACGGGACAGCCACCGTGGCGAGGCAGTTCTTC. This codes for CASSHGTATVARQFF.

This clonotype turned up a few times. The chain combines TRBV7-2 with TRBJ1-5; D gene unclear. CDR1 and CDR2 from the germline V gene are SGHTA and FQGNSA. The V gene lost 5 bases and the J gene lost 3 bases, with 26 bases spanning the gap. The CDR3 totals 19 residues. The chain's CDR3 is CASSRRVLSSSGVNQPQHF. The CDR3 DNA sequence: TGTGCCAGCAGCCGGCGGGTCTTAAGTTCCAGTGGGGTCAATCAGCCCCAGCATTTT.

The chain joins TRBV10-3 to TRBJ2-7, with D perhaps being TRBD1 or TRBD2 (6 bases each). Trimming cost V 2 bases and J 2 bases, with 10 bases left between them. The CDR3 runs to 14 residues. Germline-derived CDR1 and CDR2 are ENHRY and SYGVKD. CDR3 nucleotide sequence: TGTGCCATCAGTGAGACGGGGGCCACCTACGAGCAGTACTTC. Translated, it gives CAISETGATYEQYF.

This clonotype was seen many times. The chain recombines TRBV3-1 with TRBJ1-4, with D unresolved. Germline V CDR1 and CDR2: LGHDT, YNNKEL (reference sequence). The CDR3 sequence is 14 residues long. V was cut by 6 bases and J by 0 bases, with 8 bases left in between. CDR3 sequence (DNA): TGTGCCAGCAGTCGGAAGCCAACTAATGAAAAACTGTTTTTT. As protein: CASSRKPTNEKLFF.

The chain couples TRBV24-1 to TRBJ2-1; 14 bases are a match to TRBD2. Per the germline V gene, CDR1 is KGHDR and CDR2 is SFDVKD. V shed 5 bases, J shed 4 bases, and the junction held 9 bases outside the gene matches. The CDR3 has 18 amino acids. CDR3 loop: CATSGQGLAGGNYNEQFF. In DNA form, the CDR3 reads TGTGCCACCAGTGGCCAAGGACTAGCGGGGGGTAATTACAATGAGCAGTTCTTC.

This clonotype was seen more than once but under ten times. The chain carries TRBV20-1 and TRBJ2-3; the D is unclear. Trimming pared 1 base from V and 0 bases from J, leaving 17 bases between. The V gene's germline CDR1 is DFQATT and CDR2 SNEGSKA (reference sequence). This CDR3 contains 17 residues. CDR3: CSARVYGGLSSTDTQYF. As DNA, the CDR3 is TGCAGTGCTAGAGTATATGGCGGCCTATCTAGCACAGATACGCAGTATTTT.

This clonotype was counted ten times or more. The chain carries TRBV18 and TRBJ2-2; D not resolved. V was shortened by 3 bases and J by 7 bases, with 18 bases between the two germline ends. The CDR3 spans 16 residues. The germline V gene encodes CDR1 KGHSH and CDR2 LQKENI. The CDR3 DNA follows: TGTGCCAGCTCACCCAGCACCCCGACGATGGGCGGGGAGCTGTTTTTT. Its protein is CASSPSTPTMGGELFF.